The present T cell receptor beta chain was sequenced within a study of cytomegalovirus exposure and HLA in healthy donors. Germline V gene lookup returns CDR1 LNHDA and CDR2 SQIVND (reference sequence). The CDR3 is 12 amino acids. V lost 7 bases and J lost 6; bases outside the gene matches: 3. Profiled with immunoSEQ multiplex PCR; TCRdb holds only in-frame clones, not every one. The sample has roughly 180,000 clones, around nine tenths seen once. This clone was seen a single time. The chain employs TRBV19 and TRBJ2-7; 10 bases align to TRBD1. The sample comprised PBMCs. This receptor was identified in a man younger than 40 in good health and CMV-seropositive. In nucleotides, the CDR3 is TGTGCCAGTATGACAGGGGGCGCCGAGCAGTACTTC. This translates into CASMTGGAEQYF. The whole variable domain, filled in from reference TRBV19 and TRBJ2-7, reads DGGITQSPKYLFRKEGQNVTLSCEQNLNHDAMYWYRQDPGQGLRLIYYSQIVNDFQKGDIAEGYSVSREKKESFPLTVTSAQKNPTAFYLCASMTGGAEQYFGPGTRLTVT.